This TCR beta chain was sequenced during a study of T cells after yellow fever vaccination. The CDR3 length is 17 residues. Trimming took off 1 base at V and 0 bases at J, with 15 bases between the two ends. Germline CDR1 SEHNR, CDR2 FQNEAQ (reference sequence). TCRdb ran MiXCR on the 5' RACE reads and lists one entry per CDR3 protein. This table has 65,000 to 90,000 distinct CDR3 sequences, 13% appearing once. This clonotype was found a few times. This receptor was taken from a man aged 18-30 years who received the YFV17D yellow fever vaccine. The sequenced sample was CD8+ T cells not binding an NS4B(214-222) dextramer, sorted from PBMCs, obtained less than 25 days after the first yellow fever vaccination. The V call is TRBV7-9, the J call TRBJ1-1; D gene unclear. The CDR3 sequence: CASSLVGSLILNTEAFF. In nucleotides, the CDR3 is TGTGCCAGCAGCTTAGTTGGCAGCTTAATTCTGAACACTGAAGCTTTCTTT.